This entry lists 17 T cell receptor beta chains sequenced from one sample in a study of cytomegalovirus exposure and HLA in healthy donors. Amplification used 60 Vbeta primers and 13 Jbeta primers. Data came from immunoSEQ multiplex PCR; TCRdb stores just in-frame clones and leaves some out. The sample has 150,000 to 200,000 clones, just under 80% seen once. Sequencing input: PBMCs. All receptors derive from a woman in her fifties or sixties in good health and CMV-seropositive.

V is TRBV19 and J is TRBJ1-1; possibly TRBD1 for D (5 bases). The germline V gene has CDR1 LNHDA and CDR2 SQIVND (reference sequence). V was pared by 6 bases and J by 3 bases, with 17 bases between. The CDR3 contains 15 residues. CDR3 loop: CASRAGINRDTEAFF. CDR3 nucleotides: TGTGCCAGTAGGGCAGGGATTAATCGAGACACTGAAGCTTTCTTT.

The CDR3 spells CASSSSEAWTF. CDR3 sequence (DNA): TGTGCCAGCAGCTCCTCAGAGGCTTGGACCTTC. This chain joins TRBV6-5 and TRBJ1-2, with unresolved D. This CDR3 has 11 residues. CDR1 and CDR2 (germline): MNHEY, SVGAGI. The V end lost 6 bases, the J end lost 14 bases, and 16 bases lay between the germline ends.

The chain joins TRBV2 to TRBJ1-2, with D possibly TRBD1 on 6 matching bases. CDR1 is SNHLY, CDR2 FYNNEI, per germline. The V end was cut by 2 bases, the J end by 4 bases, with 11 bases between. This CDR3 has 14 amino acids. The CDR3 loop reads CASSELEDSYGYTF. The CDR3 DNA reads TGTGCCAGCAGTGAATTGGAGGACAGCTATGGCTACACCTTC.

This chain joins TRBV6-5 and TRBJ2-7; 10 nucleotides line up with TRBD1. This CDR3 contains 15 residues. Per germline, CDR1 MNHEY and CDR2 SVGAGI. With V trimmed by 6 bases and J by 2 bases, 7 bases remained unmatched. The CDR3 DNA is TGTGCCAGCAGGGATGGACAGGGGGGAACCTACGAGCAGTACTTC. It encodes CASRDGQGGTYEQYF.

The chain carries TRBV6-1 and TRBJ2-7; TRBD1 might be the D (5 bases). There are 16 residues in the CDR3. Germline-derived CDR1 and CDR2 are MNHNS and SASEGT. V was trimmed by 0 bases and J by 5 bases, leaving 17 bases between them. The CDR3 is CASSEAIQGRWDEQYF. CDR3 nucleotide sequence: TGTGCCAGCAGTGAAGCGATCCAGGGAAGATGGGACGAGCAGTACTTC.

CDR3 amino acids: CASSLRGQPQHF. As DNA, the CDR3 is TGTGCCAGCAGTTTAAGGGGACAGCCCCAGCATTTT. The chain combines TRBV27 with TRBJ1-5; possibly TRBD1 for D (5 bases). The CDR3 loop spans 12 amino acids. CDR1 and CDR2 (germline): MNHEY, SMNVEV (reference sequence). The V end lost 2 bases, the J end lost 7 bases, and 6 bases lay between the germline ends.

V usage is TRBV27 and J usage is TRBJ1-5; tentatively, D is TRBD1 (5 bases). Germline CDR1 and CDR2: MNHEY and SMNVEV (reference sequence). V lost 1 base and J lost 4, with 11 bases in between. The CDR3 length is 15 residues. The CDR3 DNA is TGTGCCAGCAGTTTATATGAACCAGGGAATCAGCCCCAGCATTTT. Translation: CASSLYEPGNQPQHF.

The rearrangement links TRBV5-4 to TRBJ2-5; D is perhaps TRBD1 (5 bases). The DNA end favors TRBJ2-7, so the J call may be wrong. Germline V CDR1 and CDR2: SGHNT, YYREEE (reference sequence). The CDR3 loop spans 14 amino acids. The CDR3 loop reads CASSLDQGSYEQYF. As DNA, the CDR3 is TGTGCCAGCAGCTTGGATCAGGGCTCCTACGAGCAGTACTTC.

This clone was detected only a few times. The CDR3 nucleotides read TGTGCTGCCGGGACCAGGGGGTACGAGCAGTACTTC. Residues: CAAGTRGYEQYF. The V and J genes are TRBV6-5 and TRBJ2-7, with TRBD1 identical over 7 bases. CDR1 MNHEY and CDR2 SVGAGI come from the germline V gene. The CDR3 loop spans 12 amino acids.

The chain joins TRBV2 to TRBJ2-2; 7 positions match TRBD2. The germline CDR1 and CDR2 sequences are SNHLY and FYNNEI. The CDR3 covers 14 residues. V was pared by 1 base and J by 7 bases, with 3 bases of the junction left unmatched. DNA of the CDR3: TGTGCCAGCAGTGAAGAAGCGGGGATCGGGGAGCTGTTTTTT. It codes for CASSEEAGIGELFF.

The V gene is TRBV30, the J gene TRBJ1-6, with unresolved D. CDR3 length equals 18 residues. Trimming removed 2 bases at V and 2 bases at J, with 19 bases between. In germline, CDR1 is GTSNPN, CDR2 SVGIG (reference sequence). CDR3 sequence reads: CAWSKGTDSSPYNSPLHF. CDR3 nucleotides: TGTGCCTGGAGTAAAGGTACCGACTCGAGCCCCTATAATTCACCCCTCCACTTT.

The chain recombines TRBV18 with TRBJ2-7; the match to TRBD1 covers 7 bases. CDR3 length equals 13 residues. Unmatched junction bases numbered 2, after V lost 3 bases and J lost 3 bases. The germline gives CDR1 KGHSH, CDR2 LQKENI. As DNA, the CDR3 is TGTGCCAGCTCACCGGGACAGTACTACGAGCAGTACTTC. This gives the protein CASSPGQYYEQYF.

Points on this clone: In the same sample, other DNA sequences code for this CDR3. This sequence joins TRBV11-2 and TRBJ1-1, with TRBD1 as a possible D gene (6 bases). This CDR3 is 14 amino acids long. Germline CDR1 is SGHAT and CDR2 is FQNNGV. Trimming cost V 3 bases and J 5 bases, with 13 bases left between them. The CDR3 sequence is CASSLDSGGTEAFF. The DNA for the CDR3 is TGTGCCAGCAGCTTGGACAGCGGGGGGACTGAAGCTTTCTTT. Complete variable domain (other parts from reference TRBV11-2 and TRBJ1-1): EAGVAQSPRYKIIEKRQSVAFWCNPISGHATLYWYQQILGQGPKLLIQFQNNGVVDDSQLPKDRFSAERLKGVDSTLKIQPAKLEDSAVYLCASSLDSGGTEAFFGQGTRLTVV.

This chain links TRBV2 with TRBJ2-4; possibly TRBD2 for D (5 bases). The CDR3 is made up of 13 amino acids. V was shortened by 3 bases and J by 3 bases, with 6 bases between the two germline ends. Per germline, CDR1 SNHLY and CDR2 FYNNEI. The CDR3: CASSEEVKNIQYF. The CDR3 DNA reads TGTGCCAGCAGTGAGGAGGTCAAAAACATTCAGTACTTC.

The chain joins TRBV5-6 to TRBJ1-1, with D maybe TRBD1 (6 bases). Per germline, CDR1 SGHDT and CDR2 YYEEEE. With 2 bases removed from V and 4 bases from J, the gap between germline ends came to 12 bases. The CDR3 is 14 amino acids. The CDR3 DNA follows: TGTGCCAGCAGCTTTGCGGGGGCGGGCACTGAAGCTTTCTTT. Its translation: CASSFAGAGTEAFF.

The genes are TRBV2 and TRBJ1-5; D is possibly TRBD1 (6 bases). This CDR3 contains 14 residues. With 6 bases removed from V and 3 bases from J, the gap between germline ends came to 12 bases. The germline V gene encodes CDR1 SNHLY and CDR2 FYNNEI. The CDR3: CASRKNRVNQPQHF. DNA for the CDR3: TGTGCCAGCAGAAAGAACAGGGTCAATCAGCCCCAGCATTTT.

CDR3 bases: TGTGCCAGCAGTGAGCGACTAGCGGGGGGGGGTGAGCAGTTCTTC. It codes for CASSERLAGGGEQFF. This rearrangement joins TRBV2 to TRBJ2-1; TRBD2 aligns across 14 bases. The CDR3 is 15 residues long. Per germline, CDR1 SNHLY and CDR2 FYNNEI. V was clipped by 3 bases and J by 9 bases; unmatched bases: 4.